Below are 30 T cell receptor beta chains sequenced from a single sample in a study of vaccination and CD4 T cells after COVID-19. These TCRs' antigens remain unknown. The Oncomine TCR Beta short-read assay sequenced DNA from cultured CD4+ T cells. One entry per CDR3 protein, called by TCRdb with MiXCR from the PCR reads. Of about 27,000 distinct CDR3 sequences detected, roughly 57% appear once; the ten largest clones hold about a sixth. Treatment: roughly ten-day PBMC culture with coronavirus spike peptide pools or control peptides (ViraFEST assay). Sequencing was performed on CD4+ T cells from blood, cultured in vitro, taken after SARS-CoV-2 vaccination. The receptor set was obtained from a human donor who received a COVID-19 vaccine.

The chain combines TRBV6-1 with TRBJ1-2; tentative D call: TRBD1 (6 bases). Trimming stripped 5 bases from V and 0 bases from J, with 13 bases between. Germline V gene data show CDR1 as MNHNS and CDR2 as SASEGT. The CDR3 sequence is 15 residues long. The CDR3 region is CASSPQTGTNYGYTF. The CDR3 nucleotides are TGTGCCAGCAGTCCTCAGACAGGAACTAACTATGGCTACACCTTC.

The chain is built from TRBV7-9 and TRBJ2-3, with 9 nucleotides matching TRBD2. Trimming removed 2 bases from V and 0 bases from J; junction bases left unmatched: 6. CDR1 is SEHNR, CDR2 FQNEAQ, per germline (reference sequence). The CDR3 loop spans 17 amino acids. The CDR3 loop is CASSLSSGGPSTDTQYF. The CDR3 nucleotides read TGTGCCAGCAGCTTAAGTAGCGGGGGCCCTAGCACAGATACGCAGTATTTT.

The sample holds a few counts of this clonotype. The gene calls are TRBV7-6 and TRBJ2-5, with a possible D match to TRBD2 (5 bases). V was trimmed by 3 bases and J by 5 bases, leaving 10 bases between them. The CDR3 runs 13 residues. Per the germline V gene, CDR1 is SGHVS and CDR2 is FNYEAQ. In nucleotides, the CDR3 is TGTGCCAGCAGCTTGGGTAGCGTGGAGACCCAGTACTTC. It translates to CASSLGSVETQYF.

The V gene is TRBV10-1, the J gene TRBJ2-7, with TRBD2 identical over 9 bases. CDR1 WNHNN and CDR2 SYGVQD come from the germline V gene (reference sequence). The CDR3 is 15 amino acids. V lost 0 bases and J lost 5; bases outside the gene matches: 5. CDR3 nucleotides: TGCGCCAGCAGTGAGTCTGGCGGGGGGGCCCACGAGCAGTACTTC. This sequence encodes CASSESGGGAHEQYF.

V gene TRBV24-1 combines with J gene TRBJ2-5; D possibly matches TRBD1 or TRBD2 (5 bases each). The CDR3 loop spans 13 amino acids. Trimming took 9 bases from V and 1 from J, leaving 11 bases between them. Germline assignment: CDR1 KGHDR and CDR2 SFDVKD. The CDR3 DNA sequence: TGTGCCACCTCCCGGGACCGCCAAGAGACCCAGTACTTC. The encoded protein is CATSRDRQETQYF.

The CDR3 region is CASSYSGISYEQYF. The CDR3 DNA sequence: TGTGCCAGCAGTTACAGTGGCATTTCCTACGAGCAGTACTTC. The chain combines TRBV6-5 with TRBJ2-7; D is undetermined. V was cut by 2 bases and J by 1 base, with 9 bases left in between. CDR1 is MNHEY, CDR2 SVGAGI, per germline. The CDR3 sequence is 14 residues long.

Regarding this clonotype: One junction end disagrees with the germline gene, perhaps due to a read error. V gene TRBV7-3 combines with J gene TRBJ1-1; D is uncertain. CDR1 is SGHTA and CDR2 is FQGTGA in the germline V gene. This CDR3 region has 13 residues. The CDR3 loop reads CASSPLVNAEAFF. The CDR3 nucleotides read TGTGCCAGCAGCCCTTTAGTGAACGCTGAAGCTTTCTTT. Full variable domain (remainder filled in from reference TRBV7-3 and TRBJ1-1): GAGVSQTPSNKVTEKGKYVELRCDPISGHTALYWYRQSLGQGPEFLIYFQGTGAADDSGLPNDRFFAVRPEGSVSTLKIQRTERGDSAVYLCASSPLVNAEAFFGQGTRLTVV.

The gene calls are TRBV20-1 and TRBJ1-5; possible D gene TRBD1, 5 bases. The CDR3 has 15 amino acids. V was cut by 6 bases and J by 1 base, with 16 bases left in between. In germline, CDR1 is DFQATT, CDR2 SNEGSKA (reference sequence). CDR3 sequence (DNA): TGCAGTGCCAAATCATCGGGGGGAAGCAATCAGCCCCAGCATTTT. Residues: CSAKSSGGSNQPQHF.

The chain employs TRBV30 and TRBJ1-6; perhaps TRBD1 as D (6 bases). V dropped 5 bases and J dropped 4 bases, with 9 bases sitting between them. Germline CDR1 reads GTSNPN; CDR2 reads SVGIG (reference sequence). CDR3 length equals 13 residues. The CDR3 coding sequence is TGTGCCTGGGCCGGACAGTATAATTCACCCCTCCACTTT. The encoded protein is CAWAGQYNSPLHF. Complete variable domain (other parts from reference TRBV30 and TRBJ1-6): SQTIHQWPATLVQPVGSPLSLECTVEGTSNPNLYWYRQAAGRGLQLLFYSVGIGQISSEVPQNLSASRPQDRQFILSSKKLLLSDSGFYLCAWAGQYNSPLHFGNGTRLTVT.

The V call is TRBV21-1, the J call TRBJ1-1. TRBV21-1 is marked as a pseudogene. The CDR3 sequence is 15 residues long. The CDR3 protein is CASSKEEGWVTEAFF. In DNA, the CDR3 is TGTGCCAGCAGCAAAGAGGAGGGTTGGGTCACTGAAGCTTTCTTT.

The V call is TRBV7-3, the J call TRBJ2-5; 7 bases line up with TRBD2. CDR3 size: 14 residues. Germline-derived CDR1 and CDR2 are SGHTA and FQGTGA. J was trimmed by 5 bases and V by 0 bases; bases with no gene match: 3. In nucleotides, the CDR3 is TGTGCCAGCAGCTTAACGGGGGGGAAGGAGACCCAGTACTTC. It specifies CASSLTGGKETQYF.

The chain combines TRBV30 with TRBJ1-1; D perhaps matches TRBD1 (6 bases). CDR1 is GTSNPN and CDR2 is SVGIG in the germline V gene (reference sequence). The CDR3 totals 17 residues. The V end lost 2 bases, the J end lost 3 bases, and 22 bases lay between the germline ends. Written as DNA, the CDR3 is TGTGCCTGGAGTTCCGGGTTCGTAGGGGGGATGGACACTGAAGCTTTCTTT. This sequence encodes CAWSSGFVGGMDTEAFF. The entire variable domain, with the rest obtained from reference TRBV30 and TRBJ1-1, is as follows: SQTIHQWPATLVQPVGSPLSLECTVEGTSNPNLYWYRQAAGRGLQLLFYSVGIGQISSEVPQNLSASRPQDRQFILSSKKLLLSDSGFYLCAWSSGFVGGMDTEAFFGQGTRLTVV.

This sequence joins TRBV12-3 or TRBV12-4 and TRBJ2-5; 12 positions match TRBD2. This CDR3 has 17 residues. The junction had 15 bases not matched to a gene; V was cut back by 6 bases and J by 7 bases. The CDR3 sequence: CASRSSKLAGGSGTQYF. DNA for the CDR3: TGTGCCAGCAGGAGCTCTAAACTAGCGGGGGGATCGGGGACCCAGTACTTC.

This chain uses TRBV6-1 with TRBJ1-2; D is ambiguous. Trimming took off 2 bases at V and 5 bases at J, with 6 bases between the two ends. Germline V CDR1 and CDR2: MNHNS, SASEGT. The CDR3 runs to 12 residues. In DNA, the CDR3 is TGTGCCAGCAGTGAAAACCAATATGGCTACACCTTC. Translated: CASSENQYGYTF.

The chain joins TRBV20-1 to TRBJ1-2; 8 bases are shared with TRBD1. This CDR3 is built from 13 residues. V was pared by 1 base and J by 7 bases, with 5 bases of the junction left unmatched. Germline V gives CDR1 DFQATT, CDR2 SNEGSKA (reference sequence). CDR3 amino acids: CSARVQGAAGYTF. CDR3 sequence (DNA): TGCAGTGCTAGAGTCCAGGGGGCGGCTGGCTACACCTTC.

The chain carries TRBV11-3 and TRBJ2-7; D gene ambiguous. This CDR3 spans 13 amino acids. Germline lookup yields CDR1 SGHNT and CDR2 YENEEA. The V end was cut by 0 bases, the J end by 3 bases, with 6 bases between. CDR3 DNA sequence: TGTGCCAGCAGCTTAGATCCTAGCTACGAGCAGTACTTC. Protein: CASSLDPSYEQYF. Complete variable domain (other parts from reference TRBV11-3 and TRBJ2-7): EAGVVQSPRYKIIEKKQPVAFWCNPISGHNTLYWYLQNLGQGPELLIRYENEEAVDDSQLPKDRFSAERLKGVDSTLKIQPAELGDSAVYLCASSLDPSYEQYFGPGTRLTVT.

This clonotype was counted only a few times. The chain combines TRBV7-2 with TRBJ2-7, with 9 bases lining up with TRBD1. The CDR3 is made up of 15 amino acids. The trim removed 1 base at V and 3 bases at J, leaving 4 bases unmatched. Germline assignment: CDR1 SGHTA and CDR2 FQGNSA. CDR3 in amino acids: CASSLGGQGLYEQYF. Written as DNA, the CDR3 is TGTGCCAGCAGCTTAGGGGGACAGGGTCTCTACGAGCAGTACTTC. The variable domain in full, completed from reference TRBV7-2 and TRBJ2-7, reads GAGVSQSPSNKVTEKGKDVELRCDPISGHTALYWYRQSLGQGLEFLIYFQGNSAPDKSGLPSDRFSAERTGGSVSTLTIQRTQQEDSAVYLCASSLGGQGLYEQYFGPGTRLTVT.

The V and J genes are TRBV19 and TRBJ1-3, with D unclear. The CDR3 loop spans 16 amino acids. V was clipped by 3 bases and J by 2 bases, with 14 bases between them. CDR1 is LNHDA and CDR2 is SQIVND in the germline V gene (reference sequence). CDR3 in amino acids: CASSIEVLRTGNTIYF. For the CDR3, the DNA is TGTGCCAGTAGTATCGAGGTATTGAGAACTGGAAACACCATATATTTT. Full variable domain (rest looked up from reference TRBV19 and TRBJ1-3): DGGITQSPKYLFRKEGQNVTLSCEQNLNHDAMYWYRQDPGQGLRLIYYSQIVNDFQKGDIAEGYSVSREKKESFPLTVTSAQKNPTAFYLCASSIEVLRTGNTIYFGEGSWLTVV.

The table lists this clonotype with a few counts. CDR3 amino acids: CASSLGGRLSNQPQHF. CDR3 nucleotide sequence: TGTGCCAGCAGCTTAGGGGGACGTCTTAGCAATCAGCCCCAGCATTTT. This chain uses TRBV7-2 with TRBJ1-5; D is perhaps TRBD1 (5 bases). This CDR3 has 16 amino acids. V was cut by 1 base and J by 0 bases, with 10 bases left in between. The germline V gene has CDR1 SGHTA and CDR2 FQGNSA.

This clonotype appeared a single time. The V and J genes are TRBV20-1 and TRBJ1-4; TRBD1 matches at 11 bases. After removal of 6 bases from V and 6 bases from J, the junction contained 3 bases not matched to a gene. The germline V gene has CDR1 DFQATT and CDR2 SNEGSKA (reference sequence). The CDR3 is 13 amino acids. The CDR3 protein is CSAPGQGDEKLFF. CDR3 bases: TGCAGTGCACCGGGACAGGGGGATGAAAAACTGTTTTTT.

The chain uses TRBV20-1 and TRBJ2-7; TRBD1 matches at 7 bases. The CDR3 runs 14 residues. Trimming took 0 bases from V and 13 from J; bases not matched to a gene: 15. The germline V gene has CDR1 DFQATT and CDR2 SNEGSKA (reference sequence). CDR3 protein: CSARDGTETGNGYF. In DNA form, the CDR3 reads TGCAGTGCTAGAGATGGGACGGAGACAGGGAACGGCTACTTC.

J is TRBJ1-2 and V is TRBV6-4; D gene uncertain. This CDR3 region has 14 residues. Germline CDR1 reads MRHNA; CDR2 reads SNTAGT. V shed 3 bases and J shed 4 bases, with 12 bases lying between them. DNA of the CDR3: TGTGCCAGCAGTGAAACAGCTTCAGTCTATGGCTACACCTTC. Protein: CASSETASVYGYTF.

The chain has TRBV20-1 and TRBJ1-2, with TRBD1 as a possible D gene (5 bases). V lost 5 bases and J 7 bases, leaving 20 bases between the germline ends. The germline CDR1 and CDR2 sequences are DFQATT and SNEGSKA (reference sequence). The CDR3 spans 14 residues. The CDR3, as DNA: TGCAGTGCTCCTGGGACGATAGTGGGATTTGGCTACACCTTC. Translating it yields CSAPGTIVGFGYTF.

The chain employs TRBV10-2 and TRBJ1-2; 9 bases match TRBD1. J lost 7 bases, V lost 7 bases, and 7 bases had no gene match. This CDR3 comprises 13 residues. Germline V CDR1 and CDR2: WSHSY, SAAADI. CDR3 sequence: CASTLQGAGGYTF. DNA for the CDR3: TGCGCCAGCACCTTACAGGGGGCCGGTGGCTACACCTTC.

J is TRBJ2-1 and V is TRBV5-1; TRBD2 matches at 14 bases. V was clipped by 4 bases and J by 7 bases; unmatched bases: 10. Germline CDR1 and CDR2: SGHRS and YFSETQ. The CDR3 is made up of 17 amino acids. The CDR3 sequence: CASSDGTSGGLGNEQFF. The CDR3 DNA reads as TGCGCCAGCAGCGACGGGACTAGCGGGGGATTGGGGAATGAGCAGTTCTTC.

The rearrangement joins TRBV19 to TRBJ2-7, with D possibly being TRBD1 (6 bases). V lost 5 bases, J lost 7 bases, and 18 bases lay in between. The CDR3 spans 14 residues. Germline loops: CDR1 LNHDA, CDR2 SQIVND (reference sequence). The CDR3 here is CASSGTPLGWEQYF. Here the CDR3 DNA reads TGTGCCAGTAGTGGGACACCGCTAGGTTGGGAGCAGTACTTC.

In DNA form, the CDR3 reads TGTGCCAGCAGCGCGGGACAGGGGAATTCCTACGAGCAGTACTTC. Translated: CASSAGQGNSYEQYF. The V gene is TRBV21-1, the J gene TRBJ2-7; the table's D call of TRBD1 was not tested on the DNA. TRBV21-1 represents a pseudogene. This CDR3 is built from 15 residues.

A few counts support this clonotype. This chain connects TRBV5-4 to TRBJ2-7; D uncertain. V gave up 0 bases and J gave up 3 bases, with 10 bases separating them. CDR1 SGHNT and CDR2 YYREEE come from the germline V gene (reference sequence). The CDR3 is 14 amino acids. The CDR3: CASSLGGQIYEQYF. CDR3 in DNA: TGTGCCAGCAGCTTGGGCGGCCAAATCTACGAGCAGTACTTC.

The chain combines TRBV24-1 with TRBJ1-2; 7 bases align to TRBD1. The CDR3 length is 14 residues. Germline trimming cut 4 bases from V and 4 bases from J; bases unmatched to any gene: 5. Per germline, CDR1 KGHDR and CDR2 SFDVKD. The CDR3: CATSDSRQGYGYTF. In nucleotides, the CDR3 is TGTGCCACCAGTGACTCCAGACAGGGCTATGGCTACACCTTC.

This clonotype was counted a few times. J is TRBJ1-4 and V is TRBV25-1; D is possibly TRBD1 (5 bases). There are 14 residues in the CDR3. Germline CDR1 reads MGHDK; CDR2 reads SYGVNS. The V gene lost 3 bases and the J gene lost 11 bases, with 16 bases spanning the gap. DNA for the CDR3: TGTGCCAGCAGTGACTGGGCGGGGGGTAAGAAACTGTTTTTT. This translates into CASSDWAGGKKLFF.